These 25 T cell receptor beta chains came from one sample sequenced in a study of T cell responses to AZD1222 COVID-19 vaccine. Data came from immunoSEQ multiplex PCR; TCRdb stores just in-frame clones and leaves some out. The sample records more than 95,000 clones, approximately 88% being singletons. Material: peripheral blood, obtained on day 0 of AZD1222 vaccination. The origin of the receptors is an adult in good health.

The chain links TRBV19 to TRBJ2-7; TRBD2 agrees at 12 bases. The CDR3 runs to 15 residues. The ends lost 6 bases at V and 5 bases at J; junction bases unmatched: 8. The germline CDR1 and CDR2 sequences are LNHDA and SQIVND (reference sequence). The CDR3 is CASSMTSGSIDEQYF. CDR3 nucleotide sequence: TGTGCCAGTAGCATGACTAGCGGGAGCATCGACGAGCAGTACTTC.

To note about this clone: This CDR3 is also generated by other DNA sequences in the sample. The chain carries TRBV6-2 or TRBV6-3 and TRBJ1-1; possible D gene TRBD1, 5 bases. The CDR3 is 13 residues long. The V end was cut by 3 bases, the J end by 2 bases, with 7 bases between. Germline CDR1 reads MNHEY; CDR2 reads SVGEGT. The DNA for the CDR3 is TGTGCCAGCAGTTATGGGGGAAACACTGAAGCTTTCTTT. Its translation is CASSYGGNTEAFF.

V and J are TRBV19 and TRBJ2-6; TRBD1 agrees at 8 bases. There are 15 residues in the CDR3. The junction had 4 bases not matched to a gene; V was cut back by 5 bases and J by 4 bases. Germline V lookup: CDR1 LNHDA, CDR2 SQIVND (reference sequence). The CDR3 nucleotides are TGTGCCAGTAGTGAGGGACAGGCAGGGGCCAACGTCCTGACTTTC. This sequence encodes CASSEGQAGANVLTF. Looking up the rest from reference TRBV19 and TRBJ2-6 gives the full variable domain: DGGITQSPKYLFRKEGQNVTLSCEQNLNHDAMYWYRQDPGQGLRLIYYSQIVNDFQKGDIAEGYSVSREKKESFPLTVTSAQKNPTAFYLCASSEGQAGANVLTFGAGSRLTVL.

In this sample, this clone turned up once. At one of its ends the junction is not consistent with the germline gene, which may arise from a read error. V is TRBV7-3 and J is TRBJ2-5; 10 nucleotides match TRBD1. CDR1 is SGHTA and CDR2 is FQGTGA in the germline V gene. CDR3 length equals 15 residues. The CDR3 reads CASSSPGTGAEIQYF. CDR3 in DNA: TGTGCCAGCAGCTCCCCCGGGACAGGGGCTGAGATCCAGTACTTC.

V is TRBV19 and J is TRBJ2-3, with unresolved D. V was cut by 0 bases and J by 3 bases, with 10 bases left in between. CDR1 and CDR2 from the germline V gene are LNHDA and SQIVND (reference sequence). The CDR3 loop spans 15 amino acids. The CDR3 spells CASSIDPQATDTQYF. CDR3 coding DNA: TGTGCCAGTAGTATAGATCCTCAGGCTACAGATACGCAGTATTTT.

V is TRBV29-1 and J is TRBJ1-1; 8 bases are a match to TRBD1. With V trimmed by 4 bases and J by 3 bases, 4 bases remained unmatched. The CDR3 has 13 residues. Germline V gene data show CDR1 as SQVTM and CDR2 as ANQGSEA. CDR3 residues: CSVASDRDTEAFF. Here the CDR3 DNA reads TGCAGCGTTGCCTCGGACAGGGACACTGAAGCTTTCTTT.

The chain links TRBV7-6 to TRBJ2-1; possibly TRBD1 for D (6 bases). V shed 4 bases and J shed 5 bases, with 18 bases lying between them. CDR3 size: 16 residues. Looked up from germline, CDR1 is SGHVS and CDR2 is FNYEAQ. CDR3 DNA sequence: TGTGCCAGCAGCTCCCCTTTTGACAGGAGAAACAATGAGCAGTTCTTC. It codes for CASSSPFDRRNNEQFF.

The V gene is TRBV5-1, the J gene TRBJ2-1, with 7 bases aligning to TRBD1. J lost 11 bases, V lost 2 bases, and 10 bases had no gene match. This CDR3 spans 14 amino acids. CDR1 is SGHRS, CDR2 YFSETQ, per germline. The CDR3 protein is CASSLSSTGDKQFF. The CDR3 DNA reads TGCGCCAGCAGCTTAAGTTCCACAGGGGACAAGCAGTTCTTC.

In DNA form, the CDR3 reads TGTGCCAGCAGCCCACGGGGACTAGCGGGAGACGAGGTCTACAATGAGCAGTTCTTC. This codes for CASSPRGLAGDEVYNEQFF. The V and J genes are TRBV7-9 and TRBJ2-1; 14 bases agree with TRBD2. The CDR3 extends over 19 amino acids. The V segment lost 5 bases and the J segment 3 bases; nucleotides outside the gene matches: 12. Germline values: CDR1 SEHNR, CDR2 FQNEAQ (reference sequence).

The chain recombines TRBV11-3 with TRBJ2-3; TRBD1 aligns across 7 bases. The CDR3 has 15 amino acids. After removal of 7 bases from V and 2 bases from J, the junction contained 9 bases not matched to a gene. Germline V gene lookup returns CDR1 SGHNT and CDR2 YENEEA. CDR3 amino acids: CASTSRTGNTDTQYF. CDR3 bases: TGTGCCAGCACTTCAAGGACAGGAAACACAGATACGCAGTATTTT.

This sequence joins TRBV1 and TRBJ2-4; no check of the table's D call, TRBD2, against the DNA was made. TRBV1 is assigned pseudogene status. CDR3 length: 16 amino acids. The CDR3 DNA reads TGCACCAGCAGCCTTAAAAGGACTAGCGAAGGGGACATTCAGTACTTC. It yields the protein CTSSLKRTSEGDIQYF.

For this clone: Germline and junction disagree at one end, which may indicate a read error. The chain has TRBV7-7 and TRBJ2-2; D not certain. Germline CDR1 SSHAT, CDR2 FNYEAQ (reference sequence). The CDR3 covers 14 residues. DNA of the CDR3: TGTGCTAGCACTCAAGAGACGAACACCGGGGAGCTGTTTTTT. It specifies CASTQETNTGELFF.

This chain uses TRBV29-1 with TRBJ2-1, with a weak D call TRBD1 (6 bases). Germline V gives CDR1 SQVTM, CDR2 ANQGSEA. This CDR3 spans 14 amino acids. Trimming pared 4 bases from V and 8 bases from J, leaving 18 bases between. The CDR3 nucleotides read TGCAGCGTTGGTGGTGGGGGCCCGGTCGATGAGCAGTTCTTC. Translating it yields CSVGGGGPVDEQFF.

This clone was seen a single time. CDR3 protein: CASDELGTASYEQYF. CDR3 sequence (DNA): TGTGCCAGCGATGAATTGGGGACAGCCTCCTACGAGCAGTACTTC. This chain joins TRBV6-5 and TRBJ2-7; 7 bases agree with TRBD1. V dropped 8 bases and J dropped 0; count of bases not matched to a gene: 10. CDR1 and CDR2 (germline): MNHEY, SVGAGI. The CDR3 has 15 amino acids.

The J gene is TRBJ1-6, the V gene TRBV6-1; D call uncertain. Germline CDR1 reads MNHNS; CDR2 reads SASEGT. Trimming cost V 3 bases and J 7 bases, with 13 bases left between them. This CDR3 spans 15 amino acids. The CDR3 nucleotides are TGTGCCAGCAGTGACGGTCGACAAGAGAATTCACCCCTCCACTTT. It yields the protein CASSDGRQENSPLHF.

The genes are TRBV28 and TRBJ2-7, with 8 bases identical to TRBD1. The V gene end was trimmed by 7 bases and the J gene end by 10 bases; junction bases not matched to a gene: 15. Germline-derived CDR1 and CDR2 are MDHEN and SYDVKM. The CDR3 is 14 residues long. The CDR3 spells CASKPRRGPLDQYF. The CDR3 coding sequence is TGTGCCAGCAAACCTCGCAGGGGGCCCCTAGACCAGTACTTC.

The chain links TRBV6-5 to TRBJ1-2; 8 bases are shared with TRBD1. Germline CDR1 reads MNHEY; CDR2 reads SVGAGI. The CDR3 covers 14 residues. J was trimmed by 4 bases and V by 4 bases; bases with no gene match: 5. CDR3: CASSFGQGTYGYTF. In DNA form, the CDR3 reads TGTGCCAGCAGTTTCGGACAGGGAACCTATGGCTACACCTTC.

This chain joins TRBV6-2 or TRBV6-3 and TRBJ2-1, with 7 nucleotides matching TRBD2. The CDR3 has 16 residues. Trimming cost V 1 base and J 7 bases; bases outside gene matches: 10. Germline V gene sequence: CDR1 MNHEY, CDR2 SVGEGT. The CDR3 nucleotides read TGTGCCAGCAGTTACTTTGGCGGGAGTCGTATAAATGAGCAGTTCTTC. As protein: CASSYFGGSRINEQFF.

The J gene is TRBJ2-3, the V gene TRBV27; possibly TRBD2 for D (5 bases). Trimming pared 3 bases from V and 0 bases from J, leaving 13 bases between. The CDR3 runs 16 residues. Germline V gene lookup returns CDR1 MNHEY and CDR2 SMNVEV (reference sequence). In DNA form, the CDR3 reads TGTGCCAGCAGTTTGCTAGCCGGAACTAGCACAGATACGCAGTATTTT. Translated, it gives CASSLLAGTSTDTQYF.

This chain joins TRBV11-3 and TRBJ1-2; D gene uncertain. The CDR3 spans 12 residues. The V and J ends lost 4 bases and 7 bases respectively, with 10 bases between them. Germline values: CDR1 SGHNT, CDR2 YENEEA. In DNA, the CDR3 is TGTGCCAGCAGCTCTTGGATCGGTGGCTACACCTTC. It yields the protein CASSSWIGGYTF.

This chain links TRBV12-3 or TRBV12-4 with TRBJ2-2; D gene uncertain. The V end lost 5 bases, the J end lost 1 base, and 2 bases lay between the germline ends. CDR3 length equals 12 residues. CDR3 sequence: CASSMNTGELFF. The CDR3 nucleotides are TGTGCCAGCAGTATGAACACCGGGGAGCTGTTTTTT.

The chain links TRBV28 to TRBJ1-3; tentative D call: TRBD1 (5 bases). Germline V CDR1 and CDR2: MDHEN, SYDVKM. The CDR3 loop spans 16 amino acids. Trimming took off 5 bases at V and 2 bases at J, with 16 bases between the two ends. CDR3 amino acids: CASSPGGAGPGNTIYF. The CDR3 nucleotides are TGTGCCAGCAGTCCGGGCGGGGCGGGGCCTGGAAACACCATATATTTT.

CDR3 sequence (DNA): TGCGCCAGCAGTGTAGGGACAGCAAGGGATGAGCAGTTCTTC. Translating it yields CASSVGTARDEQFF. The V call is TRBV10-1, the J call TRBJ2-1; 7 bases agree with TRBD1. The CDR3 contains 14 residues. With V trimmed by 4 bases and J by 8 bases, 8 bases remained unmatched. Germline CDR1 and CDR2: WNHNN and SYGVQD (reference sequence).

The CDR3 sequence is CASSKLGTERLDDLAKNIQYF. For the CDR3, the DNA is TGTGCCAGCAGCAAGTTAGGCACGGAAAGGCTTGATGATTTAGCCAAAAACATTCAGTACTTC. The V and J genes are TRBV21-1 and TRBJ2-4. TRBV21-1 is a pseudogene segment. This CDR3 contains 21 residues.

The chain employs TRBV3-1 (or the pseudogene TRBV3-2) and TRBJ2-3, with D unresolved. This CDR3 is 15 amino acids long. Looked up from germline, CDR1 is LGHDT and CDR2 is YNNKEL (reference sequence). V was pared by 6 bases and J by 0 bases, with 13 bases between. The CDR3 is CASSSTRSSTDTQYF. In nucleotides, the CDR3 is TGTGCCAGCAGTTCTACACGGTCTAGCACAGATACGCAGTATTTT.